The present TCR beta chain was sequenced within a study of T cells in localized non-small cell lung cancer. Assay: immunoSEQ multiplex PCR; the TCRdb copy retains only in-frame clones and omits some. The top ten clones hold 4% to 5% of a sample with 30,000 or so clones, roughly 90% of them seen once. This TCR came from a woman aged 35 to 75 with stage III lung adenocarcinoma. The source was peripheral blood mononuclear cells, collected before any cancer treatment.

DNA of the CDR3: TGTGCCAGCAGTGGTAGCGGGGGGCAAGGAAATGAGCAGTTCTTC. This sequence encodes CASSGSGGQGNEQFF. The J gene is TRBJ2-1, the V gene TRBV2, with 10 bases lining up with TRBD2. V shed 4 bases and J 7 bases; nucleotides not matched to a gene: 7. Looked up from germline, CDR1 is SNHLY and CDR2 is FYNNEI. The CDR3 length is 15 residues. The full variable domain, completed using reference TRBV2 and TRBJ2-1, is EPEVTQTPSHQVTQMGQEVILRCVPISNHLYFYWYRQILGQKVEFLVSFYNNEISEKSEIFDDQFSVERPDGSNFTLKIRSTKLEDSAMYFCASSGSGGQGNEQFFGPGTRLTVL.